The next 17 T cell receptor beta chains were all read from a single sample in a study of technical replicates of blood from four donors. Sequenced by immunoSEQ multiplex PCR; TCRdb stores in-frame clones only, minus some. The top ten clones hold 4% to 5.5% of a sample with roughly 60,000 clones, just under 90% of them seen once. Sequenced input: PBMCs. The receptors originated from a human donor in good health. Some clones in this sample may be carry-over from other donors' samples.

The chain links TRBV4-3 to TRBJ2-4; the D gene is possibly TRBD1 (5 bases). V was cut by 3 bases and J by 8 bases, with 11 bases left in between. Germline V CDR1 and CDR2: LGHNA, YSLEER. The CDR3 totals 13 residues. The CDR3 here is CASSHGHKDIQYF. Here the CDR3 DNA reads TGCGCCAGCAGCCACGGACATAAGGACATTCAGTACTTC.

V is TRBV10-3 and J is TRBJ2-5; D perhaps matches TRBD1 (5 bases). Trimming removed 7 bases at V and 0 bases at J, with 12 bases between. CDR1 is ENHRY and CDR2 is SYGVKD in the germline V gene. This CDR3 has 14 amino acids. CDR3 nucleotides: TGTGCCATCAAAGGACAAACTAACCAAGAGACCCAGTACTTC. This sequence encodes CAIKGQTNQETQYF.

The rearrangement uses TRBV18 and TRBJ2-7; 8 positions match TRBD2. There are 16 residues in the CDR3. The V gene's germline CDR1 is KGHSH and CDR2 LQKENI. V lost 3 bases, J lost 5 bases, and 12 bases stayed unmatched. CDR3 in amino acids: CASSPTAGGVVDEQYF. DNA of the CDR3: TGTGCCAGCTCACCGACGGCGGGGGGAGTGGTTGACGAGCAGTACTTC.

The chain recombines TRBV7-2 with TRBJ2-1; D uncertain. V shed 0 bases and J shed 7 bases, with 10 bases lying between them. Germline V gene sequence: CDR1 SGHTA, CDR2 FQGNSA. The CDR3 sequence is 14 residues long. The CDR3 sequence is CASSLAGSFNEQFF. In DNA, the CDR3 is TGTGCCAGCAGCTTAGCCGGTAGTTTTAATGAGCAGTTCTTC.

The V call is TRBV6-1, the J call TRBJ1-6; perhaps TRBD1 as D (5 bases). The CDR3 length is 14 residues. The V and J ends lost 4 bases and 13 bases respectively, with 17 bases between them. Germline values: CDR1 MNHNS, CDR2 SASEGT. The CDR3 loop is CASSALGGELPLHF. The DNA of the CDR3 is TGTGCCAGCAGTGCCCTCGGAGGGGAGTTGCCCCTCCACTTT.

The V and J genes are TRBV19 and TRBJ1-1, with D hard to call. The CDR3 length is 13 residues. Germline-derived CDR1 and CDR2 are LNHDA and SQIVND (reference sequence). The ends were cut back, 4 bases at V and 1 base at J, with 7 bases in the middle. The CDR3 loop reads CASSNLQNTEAFF. CDR3 DNA: TGTGCCAGTAGTAACTTGCAGAACACTGAAGCTTTCTTT.

The chain combines TRBV4-2 with TRBJ1-2, with D possibly TRBD1 on 5 matching bases. The V end lost 0 bases, the J end lost 4 bases, and 18 bases lay between the germline ends. This CDR3 has 17 amino acids. Germline V gene sequence: CDR1 LGHNA, CDR2 YNFKEQ. CDR3 protein: CASSQDWSDRRIYGYTF. Written as DNA, the CDR3 is TGTGCCAGCAGCCAAGATTGGAGCGACAGACGCATCTATGGCTACACCTTC.

This chain joins TRBV29-1 and TRBJ2-1, with 8 nucleotides matching TRBD1. V shed 6 bases, J shed 15 bases, and the junction held 10 bases outside the gene matches. The length of the CDR3 is 11 residues. Germline V gives CDR1 SQVTM, CDR2 ANQGSEA. In nucleotides, the CDR3 is TGCAGCGTCGATTCCGACAGGGGAACGTTCTTC. Protein sequence: CSVDSDRGTFF.

The chain couples TRBV19 to TRBJ2-3; 9 nucleotides line up with TRBD2. Germline V gene sequence: CDR1 LNHDA, CDR2 SQIVND (reference sequence). V was clipped by 4 bases and J by 4 bases; unmatched bases: 6. This CDR3 spans 15 amino acids. CDR3 amino acids: CASSTYSGGSDTQYF. The CDR3 DNA sequence: TGTGCCAGTAGTACTTATAGCGGGGGTTCAGATACGCAGTATTTT.

CDR3: CASSDGGGAGNTIYF. The CDR3 DNA reads as TGTGCCAGCAGTGATGGTGGAGGGGCTGGAAACACCATATATTTT. The chain uses TRBV2 and TRBJ1-3, with D possibly being TRBD1 (5 bases). The germline gives CDR1 SNHLY, CDR2 FYNNEI. Trimming removed 3 bases from V and 2 bases from J, with 11 bases in between. The CDR3 has 15 amino acids.

The V gene is TRBV29-1, the J gene TRBJ2-1; 8 positions match TRBD1. The CDR3 has 16 residues. Germline V gene data show CDR1 as SQVTM and CDR2 as ANQGSEA. With V trimmed by 0 bases and J by 9 bases, 13 bases remained unmatched. CDR3 nucleotide sequence: TGCAGCGTTGAAGATCGGGTGACAGGGGTTCATTTTGAGCAGTTCTTC. Translating it yields CSVEDRVTGVHFEQFF.

The rearrangement joins TRBV5-1 to TRBJ2-7; 7 bases are shared with TRBD1. The CDR3 is made up of 14 amino acids. CDR1 is SGHRS and CDR2 is YFSETQ in the germline V gene. With 2 bases clipped from V and 2 bases from J, the junction kept 4 bases outside the gene matches. Here the CDR3 reads CASSLPTGPYEQYF. The DNA for the CDR3 is TGCGCCAGCAGCTTACCGACAGGGCCCTACGAGCAGTACTTC.

The V gene is TRBV6-5, the J gene TRBJ2-7, with a possible D match to TRBD1 (7 bases). The V gene's germline CDR1 is MNHEY and CDR2 SVGAGI. There are 13 residues in the CDR3. Trimming took 6 bases from V and 5 from J, leaving 14 bases between them. In DNA, the CDR3 is TGTGCCAGCAGGCGGGACAGACAGGACGAGCAGTACTTC. This sequence encodes CASRRDRQDEQYF.

This chain joins TRBV4-2 and TRBJ2-1; TRBD2 aligns across 8 bases. Per the germline V gene, CDR1 is LGHNA and CDR2 is YNFKEQ. Trimming removed 1 base from V and 6 bases from J; junction bases left unmatched: 8. The CDR3 is 16 residues long. This CDR3 reads CASSQGTGGQRNEQFF. The CDR3 DNA reads as TGTGCCAGCAGCCAAGGAACGGGGGGGCAGCGCAATGAGCAGTTCTTC.

This clone was seen only once. The chain couples TRBV7-7 to TRBJ2-7, with a possible D match to TRBD1 (6 bases). Germline V CDR1 and CDR2: SSHAT, FNYEAQ (reference sequence). The V gene lost 3 bases and the J gene lost 5 bases, with 20 bases spanning the gap. The CDR3 has 16 residues. The chain's CDR3 is CASSFRGRFLTNEQYF. CDR3 coding DNA: TGTGCCAGCAGCTTTAGGGGGAGATTCTTGACTAACGAGCAGTACTTC.

This clone has more than one count but fewer than ten. The V call is TRBV6-5, the J call TRBJ1-2; 8 nucleotides agree with TRBD1. The CDR3 loop spans 14 amino acids. Germline CDR1 is MNHEY and CDR2 is SVGAGI. V was clipped by 4 bases and J by 7 bases; unmatched bases: 8. CDR3 region: CASSFRDRWSGYTF. As DNA, the CDR3 is TGTGCCAGCAGTTTCCGGGACAGGTGGTCTGGCTACACCTTC.

The V and J genes are TRBV7-8 and TRBJ2-1; 8 bases fit TRBD2. Germline CDR1 reads SGHVS; CDR2 reads FQNEAQ. Losses at the gene ends were 0 bases for V and 9 bases for J; bases not matched to a gene: 7. CDR3 length: 15 amino acids. The CDR3 DNA reads TGTGCCAGCAGCTTAGCCGGGGGGGGGCTCATTGAGCAGTTCTTC. Translated: CASSLAGGGLIEQFF.